The text below deals with one TCR beta chain. The antigen remains undetermined. The authors made TCR cDNA by 5'RACE template switching, adding a universal primer site and UMIs. A single record per CDR3 protein comes from TCRdb applying MiXCR to the 5' RACE reads. The sample carries 200,000 to 250,000 distinct CDR3 sequences, 6.9% recorded once. The ends were cut back, 6 bases at V and 0 bases at J, with 14 bases in the middle. Germline-derived CDR1 and CDR2 are MGHDK and SYGVNS. The CDR3 covers 15 residues. The source of the sample is a study of T cells after yellow fever vaccination. Overall study results and limits: Boosting was followed by the reappearance of most primary-vaccination clones (approximately 97% CD4, around 86% CD8). Clonotypes appearing in both CD4 and CD8 compartments existed, and their share was small. From the bulk population, abundant clonotypes could contaminate and appear within FACS-sorted repertoires.

This rearrangement joins TRBV25-1 to TRBJ1-1; tentatively, D is TRBD1 (6 bases). The TCR sequence derives from a man aged 30-40 years who received the YFV17D yellow fever vaccine. Specimen: CD4+ T cells sorted from PBMCs, collected 15 days after the yellow fever booster vaccination. CDR3 nucleotides: TGTGCCAGCAGGGTAAACAGGGCCATGAACACTGAAGCTTTCTTT. Its translation is CASRVNRAMNTEAFF.